The 13 T cell receptor beta chains presented below share a single source sample, sequenced in a study of blood T cell repertoires in COVID-19. This table comes from immunoSEQ multiplex PCR, and its TCRdb copy is limited to in-frame clones, with some not included. The sample yields approximately 220,000 clones, 85% to 90% seen once. The sample was PBMCs or T cells enriched from blood (not recorded which). These receptors originate from a young man who had been exposed to COVID-19.

The V gene is TRBV7-9, the J gene TRBJ1-3; 7 positions agree with TRBD1. The CDR3 totals 17 residues. V was pared by 4 bases and J by 4 bases, with 13 bases of the junction left unmatched. CDR1 is SEHNR and CDR2 is FQNEAQ in the germline V gene (reference sequence). CDR3 nucleotides: TGTGCCAGCAGCTCTAGTGGACAGGTCCACATCGGAAACACCATATATTTT. This translates into CASSSSGQVHIGNTIYF.

The rearrangement links TRBV2 to TRBJ1-2; D gene unclear. From germline, CDR1 is SNHLY and CDR2 FYNNEI. This CDR3 is built from 11 residues. Trimming took 7 bases from V and 3 from J, leaving 6 bases between them. The CDR3, as DNA: TGTGCCAGCAAACGCGACTATGGCTACACCTTC. Its translation is CASKRDYGYTF.

This clone is a singleton in its sample. The chain links TRBV5-1 to TRBJ1-1; 11 bases map to TRBD1. The CDR3 has 15 amino acids. V lost 1 base, J lost 4 bases, and 3 bases stayed unmatched. Germline values: CDR1 SGHRS, CDR2 YFSETQ. The CDR3 DNA reads as TGCGCCAGCAGCTTGATGGGACAGGGGGGCACTGAAGCTTTCTTT. Translated: CASSLMGQGGTEAFF.

V is TRBV5-5 and J is TRBJ1-2, with D uncertain. The length of the CDR3 is 13 residues. Germline loops: CDR1 SGHKS, CDR2 YYEKEE (reference sequence). V shed 3 bases and J shed 0 bases, with 6 bases lying between them. CDR3 residues: CASSSRANYGYTF. The CDR3 DNA is TGTGCCAGCAGCTCGAGAGCTAACTATGGCTACACCTTC.

V is TRBV10-3 and J is TRBJ2-5, with 8 nucleotides matching TRBD2. CDR1 is ENHRY and CDR2 is SYGVKD in the germline V gene. The CDR3 sequence is 13 residues long. With 9 bases clipped from V and 0 bases from J, the junction kept 3 bases outside the gene matches. CDR3 sequence reads: CAITSGNQETQYF. The CDR3 nucleotides read TGTGCCATTACTAGCGGAAACCAAGAGACCCAGTACTTC.

The chain links TRBV2 to TRBJ2-2; possibly TRBD2 for D (7 bases). Trimming stripped 5 bases from V and 5 bases from J, with 18 bases between. In germline, CDR1 is SNHLY, CDR2 FYNNEI. The CDR3 loop spans 16 amino acids. The CDR3 here is CASSWAGALRTGELFF. The CDR3 bases are TGTGCCAGCAGTTGGGCGGGGGCCCTTCGAACCGGGGAGCTGTTTTTT. Complete variable domain (other parts from reference TRBV2 and TRBJ2-2): EPEVTQTPSHQVTQMGQEVILRCVPISNHLYFYWYRQILGQKVEFLVSFYNNEISEKSEIFDDQFSVERPDGSNFTLKIRSTKLEDSAMYFCASSWAGALRTGELFFGEGSRLTVL.

The chain couples TRBV7-9 to TRBJ2-5, with 12 nucleotides matching TRBD1. V shed 8 bases and J 5 bases; nucleotides not matched to a gene: 18. In germline, CDR1 is SEHNR, CDR2 FQNEAQ (reference sequence). There are 18 residues in the CDR3. CDR3 region: CASDPGQGAISSVETQYF. The CDR3, as DNA: TGTGCCAGCGACCCGGGACAGGGGGCGATCTCGAGCGTGGAGACCCAGTACTTC. Using reference TRBV7-9 and TRBJ2-5 for the parts outside the CDR3, the full variable domain is DTGVSQNPRHKITKRGQNVTFRCDPISEHNRLYWYRQTLGQGPEFLTYFQNEAQLEKSRLLSDRFSAERPKGSFSTLEIQRTEQGDSAMYLCASDPGQGAISSVETQYFGPGTRLLVL.

This chain joins TRBV5-6 and TRBJ2-5, with TRBD1 identical over 8 bases. The germline V gene encodes CDR1 SGHDT and CDR2 YYEEEE. Germline trimming cut 2 bases from V and 5 bases from J; bases unmatched to any gene: 2. The CDR3 is made up of 13 amino acids. The chain's CDR3 is CASSFRDRETQYF. CDR3 nucleotides: TGTGCCAGCAGCTTTAGGGACAGGGAGACCCAGTACTTC.

Regarding this clone: One end of the junction fails to match germline, which may point to a read error. This rearrangement joins TRBV6-5 to TRBJ2-3; D is possibly TRBD1 (7 bases). This CDR3 has 14 residues. Germline-derived CDR1 and CDR2 are MNHEY and SVGAGI. The CDR3 DNA is TGTTCCAGTCGGAGGGGGCCGAGCACAGATACGCAGTATTTT. Amino acids: CSSRRGPSTDTQYF.

The CDR3 bases are TGTGCCAGCAGCTTAGACTACCTTGGTGAGCAGTACTTC. Its protein product is CASSLDYLGEQYF. The rearrangement uses TRBV7-2 and TRBJ2-7; D is undetermined. V lost 1 base and J 7 bases, leaving 11 bases between the germline ends. Germline V lookup: CDR1 SGHTA, CDR2 FQGNSA. The CDR3 contains 13 residues.

This chain joins TRBV29-1 and TRBJ1-2; D remains unclear. V was shortened by 4 bases and J by 6 bases, with 9 bases between the two germline ends. Germline V gene data show CDR1 as SQVTM and CDR2 as ANQGSEA. The CDR3 is 11 residues long. The CDR3 nucleotides read TGCAGCGTTGTGACTGATCATGGCTACACCTTC. As protein: CSVVTDHGYTF.

The rearrangement links TRBV5-1 to TRBJ2-1; D might be TRBD1 (5 bases). This CDR3 region has 13 residues. Trimming took 0 bases from V and 5 from J, leaving 6 bases between them. The germline CDR1 and CDR2 sequences are SGHRS and YFSETQ. The CDR3: CASSLEGDNEQFF. DNA for the CDR3: TGCGCCAGCAGCTTGGAAGGGGACAATGAGCAGTTCTTC.

This sequence joins TRBV4-1 and TRBJ1-1; 8 bases are shared with TRBD1. V was pared by 0 bases and J by 5 bases, with 11 bases of the junction left unmatched. The V gene's germline CDR1 is MGHRA and CDR2 YSYEKL. CDR3 length: 17 amino acids. CDR3 coding DNA: TGCGCCAGCAGCCAAGACGGGGGACAGGCGGCGGGGACTGAAGCTTTCTTT. Amino acid sequence: CASSQDGGQAAGTEAFF.